This T cell receptor (beta chain) was recorded in a study of blood T cell repertoires in COVID-19. The data were produced by immunoSEQ multiplex PCR, yet TCRdb's version contains in-frame clones alone and is incomplete. The sample contains tens of thousands of clones, 80% of which appear only once. This CDR3 contains 13 residues. Germline V gene lookup returns CDR1 KGHSH and CDR2 LQKENI. Losses at the gene ends were 2 bases for V and 7 bases for J; bases not matched to a gene: 5. The receptor's source is a woman aged 80 or older with acute or convalescent COVID-19. The chain links TRBV18 to TRBJ2-7; TRBD1 agrees at 7 bases. The sequencing input was peripheral blood. The CDR3 here is CASSPGAGGEQYF. CDR3 bases: TGTGCCAGCTCACCAGGGGCAGGGGGTGAGCAGTACTTC.